These 19 T cell receptor beta chains came from one sample sequenced in a study of T cells in Graves' hyperthyroidism and ophthalmopathy. Amplified TCR beta CDR3 regions came from RNA transcripts. With the HTBI primer set, the TCR CDR3 went through a first round of RT-PCR. MiXCR, run by TCRdb on the multiplex PCR reads, gives a single entry per CDR3 protein. The table includes about 760,000 distinct CDR3 sequences, 35% detected once. The sample comprised blood. These receptors all stem from a woman aged 40 to 50 with Graves' hyperthyroidism.

Ten or more counts support this clonotype. V gene TRBV20-1 combines with J gene TRBJ2-7; D unresolved. Trimming shortened V by 6 bases and J by 0 bases, and 12 bases separated the two germline ends. The CDR3 is 13 residues long. The germline V gene encodes CDR1 DFQATT and CDR2 SNEGSKA (reference sequence). Written as DNA, the CDR3 is TGCAGTGCCCCGGACCCTAGCTCCTACGAGCAGTACTTC. Its protein is CSAPDPSSYEQYF.

This clonotype was detected a few times. The gene calls are TRBV5-4 and TRBJ1-4; D is possibly TRBD1 (6 bases). V was shortened by 4 bases and J by 4 bases, with 17 bases between the two germline ends. Germline assignment: CDR1 SGHNT and CDR2 YYREEE (reference sequence). The CDR3 covers 16 residues. CDR3 nucleotide sequence: TGTGCCAGCAGCGGGAAACAGGGTGCCGGTAATGAAAAACTGTTTTTT. Its translation is CASSGKQGAGNEKLFF.

This clonotype was detected only a few times. The J gene is TRBJ1-6, the V gene TRBV7-2; D call uncertain. V lost 5 bases to trimming and J lost 5 bases, with 10 bases between them. This CDR3 spans 14 amino acids. The germline gives CDR1 SGHTA, CDR2 FQGNSA. Here the CDR3 reads CASSHRPNNSPLHF. The CDR3 DNA reads TGTGCCAGCAGCCATAGACCGAATAATTCACCCCTCCACTTT.

This clonotype was seen at least ten times. The rearrangement links TRBV20-1 to TRBJ1-2; 8 bases align to TRBD1. Trimming took 1 base from V and 6 from J; bases not matched to a gene: 13. Germline V gives CDR1 DFQATT, CDR2 SNEGSKA (reference sequence). This CDR3 is 16 amino acids long. The DNA of the CDR3 is TGCAGTGCTAGAGCGTACTACAGGGGGGTTACGGATGGCTACACCTTC. It translates to CSARAYYRGVTDGYTF.

The CDR3, as DNA: TGTGCCAGCAGCTCCCGCAGGGGGGCCAATGGCTACACCTTC. It encodes CASSSRRGANGYTF. V gene TRBV5-6 combines with J gene TRBJ1-2, with 7 bases lining up with TRBD1. The CDR3 covers 14 residues. Germline assignment: CDR1 SGHDT and CDR2 YYEEEE. The trim removed 3 bases at V and 6 bases at J, leaving 8 bases unmatched.

The chain combines TRBV7-9 with TRBJ1-4, with D perhaps TRBD1 (5 bases). Germline V gene lookup returns CDR1 SEHNR and CDR2 FQNEAQ (reference sequence). The V gene lost 5 bases and the J gene lost 8 bases, with 15 bases spanning the gap. The CDR3 has 14 residues. The chain's CDR3 is CASSQGTAFEKLFF. The CDR3 DNA is TGTGCCAGCAGCCAAGGGACGGCCTTCGAAAAACTGTTTTTT.

A remark on this clonotype: The conserved phenylalanine or tryptophan normally closing the CDR3 is absent here, so this likely arose from a read error. The V call is TRBV7-2, the J call TRBJ1-3; D uncertain. Germline loops: CDR1 SGHTA, CDR2 FQGNSA. The V gene lost 3 bases and the J gene lost 0 bases, with 3 bases spanning the gap. CDR3 size: 13 residues. The CDR3, as DNA: TGTGCCAGCAGCTTTAACTCTGGAAACACCATATATTCT. Translating it yields CASSFNSGNTIYS.

This clonotype was counted between two and nine times. The chain uses TRBV20-1 and TRBJ1-1; no definite D call. Germline-derived CDR1 and CDR2 are DFQATT and SNEGSKA (reference sequence). The CDR3 extends over 18 amino acids. Trimming cost V 2 bases and J 3 bases, with 25 bases left between them. The CDR3: CSARWREGTVGLYTEAFF. The CDR3 DNA is TGCAGTGCTAGATGGAGGGAAGGCACGGTGGGGTTGTACACTGAAGCTTTCTTT.

This clonotype was counted ten times or more. This chain connects TRBV13 to TRBJ2-6, with 11 bases lining up with TRBD1. From germline, CDR1 is PRHDT and CDR2 FYEKMQ (reference sequence). This CDR3 comprises 22 residues. V gave up 4 bases and J gave up 1 base; unmatched junction bases: 18. The CDR3 DNA follows: TGTGCCAGCAGCTCCCGCCCCACTCGGACAGGGGGCAAATGGTCTGGGGCCAACGTCCTGACTTTC. Translating it yields CASSSRPTRTGGKWSGANVLTF.

This clonotype was counted at least ten times. The chain links TRBV19 to TRBJ1-1; no clear D. CDR3 length: 14 residues. Germline CDR1 reads LNHDA; CDR2 reads SQIVND (reference sequence). The V and J ends lost 5 bases and 3 bases respectively, with 13 bases between them. CDR3 bases: TGTGCCAGTAGTCCGTATGTAGGGTACACTGAAGCTTTCTTT. Translated, it gives CASSPYVGYTEAFF.

V gene TRBV6-5 combines with J gene TRBJ1-2; the match to TRBD1 covers 8 bases. The germline gives CDR1 MNHEY, CDR2 SVGAGI. This CDR3 is 16 amino acids long. V lost 4 bases, J lost 8 bases, and 15 bases stayed unmatched. CDR3 loop: CASSLSGQGGFTGYTF. CDR3 in DNA: TGTGCCAGCAGTTTATCCGGACAGGGAGGTTTTACGGGCTACACCTTC.

The chain has TRBV12-3 or TRBV12-4 and TRBJ1-4; tentative D call: TRBD1 (5 bases). V was clipped by 6 bases and J by 8 bases, with 10 bases between them. This CDR3 has 12 residues. This chain's CDR3 is CASRGTVEKLFF. CDR3 DNA sequence: TGTGCCAGCAGGGGGACGGTAGAAAAACTGTTTTTT.

A note on this clonotype: One base away lies a much larger clone, so this may be a sequencing read error. Because the CDR3 is missing its conserved closing phenylalanine or tryptophan, this is likely a read error. The chain combines TRBV29-1 with TRBJ1-1; D remains ambiguous. The V end lost 4 bases, the J end lost 0 bases, and 6 bases lay between the germline ends. Germline V CDR1 and CDR2: SQVTM, ANQGSEA. This CDR3 spans 12 amino acids. The CDR3 loop reads CSVVPMNTEAFS. DNA for the CDR3: TGCAGCGTTGTCCCGATGAACACTGAAGCTTTCTCT.

Notes on this clonotype: A single base separates this from a much larger clone, so it may be a read error. J is TRBJ1-2 and V is TRBV9; 8 bases fit TRBD1. The CDR3 is made up of 15 amino acids. CDR1 SGDLS and CDR2 YYNGEE come from the germline V gene. With V trimmed by 4 bases and J by 4 bases, 9 bases remained unmatched. CDR3 in DNA: TGTGCCAGCAGCACGGGACAGGAGGGATCCTATGGCTACACCTTC. This gives the protein CASSTGQEGSYGYTF.

This clonotype was counted a few times. The rearrangement uses TRBV24-1 and TRBJ1-1; 12 bases match TRBD1. The CDR3 length is 15 residues. Germline CDR1 is KGHDR and CDR2 is SFDVKD. V was pared by 2 bases and J by 8 bases, with 5 bases of the junction left unmatched. CDR3 coding DNA: TGTGCCACCAGTGATTCCAGCGGGACAGGGGGCGAAGCTTTCTTT. Amino acid sequence: CATSDSSGTGGEAFF.

This clonotype was observed a handful of times. This chain joins TRBV6-5 and TRBJ2-5, with 9 bases lining up with TRBD2. The germline gives CDR1 MNHEY, CDR2 SVGAGI. V was pared by 5 bases and J by 0 bases, with 4 bases of the junction left unmatched. This CDR3 comprises 15 residues. Here the CDR3 reads CASSSSGGDQETQYF. For the CDR3, the DNA is TGTGCCAGCAGTAGTAGCGGGGGCGACCAAGAGACCCAGTACTTC.

This clonotype came up many times. The chain has TRBV7-2 and TRBJ1-5; 9 bases are a match to TRBD1. The J segment lost 4 bases and the V segment lost 2 bases, leaving 3 bases of the junction unmatched. This CDR3 spans 15 amino acids. Germline assignment: CDR1 SGHTA and CDR2 FQGNSA. CDR3 protein: CASSLWDRENQPQHF. The DNA for the CDR3 is TGTGCCAGCAGCTTATGGGACAGGGAGAATCAGCCCCAGCATTTT.

At least ten counts were recorded for this clonotype. The rearrangement joins TRBV20-1 to TRBJ1-5, with 9 nucleotides matching TRBD1. The length of the CDR3 is 14 residues. The trim removed 5 bases at V and 5 bases at J, leaving 7 bases unmatched. Germline CDR1 DFQATT, CDR2 SNEGSKA (reference sequence). The CDR3, as DNA: TGCAGTGCTCGTGGGGACAGGGTGCATCAGCCCCAGCATTTT. Amino acid sequence: CSARGDRVHQPQHF.

The CDR3 sequence is CASSPIGPGPAYEQYF. CDR3 DNA: TGTGCCAGCTCACCAATAGGACCGGGGCCTGCCTACGAGCAGTACTTC. The chain employs TRBV19 and TRBJ2-7, with D perhaps assigned TRBD1 or TRBD2 (5 bases each). The CDR3 has 16 residues. With 9 bases removed from V and 2 bases from J, the gap between germline ends came to 23 bases. The germline CDR1 and CDR2 sequences are LNHDA and SQIVND (reference sequence).